This passage covers 12 T cell receptor beta chains from one sample sequenced in a study of cytomegalovirus exposure and HLA in healthy donors. Researchers ran the PCR with 60 Vbeta and 13 Jbeta primers. Repertoires were generated with immunoSEQ multiplex PCR, while TCRdb's copy carries only in-frame clones and drops some. The sample holds roughly 120,000 clones, about 78% seen once. The sample consisted of PBMCs. These receptors were obtained from a middle-aged woman in good health and CMV-seropositive.

The CDR3 protein is CASSLGWGEGSPLHF. CDR3 DNA: TGTGCCAGCAGCTTAGGTTGGGGGGAAGGATCACCCCTCCACTTT. V is TRBV11-2 and J is TRBJ1-6; maybe TRBD1 (5 bases). This CDR3 region has 15 residues. Trimming left V 1 base short and J 10 bases short, with 14 bases between. The germline V gene encodes CDR1 SGHAT and CDR2 FQNNGV.

The rearrangement joins TRBV7-8 to TRBJ1-4; the D is unclear. In germline, CDR1 is SGHVS, CDR2 FQNEAQ. The CDR3 is made up of 16 amino acids. Trimming took 1 base from V and 0 from J, leaving 9 bases between them. CDR3 sequence: CASSLVRGATNEKLFF. CDR3 sequence (DNA): TGTGCCAGCAGCTTAGTCCGGGGTGCAACTAATGAAAAACTGTTTTTT.

For the CDR3, the DNA is TGTGCCAGTAGTACCCGGGACAGCGGCAATCAGCCCCAGCATTTT. Translation gives CASSTRDSGNQPQHF. The chain couples TRBV19 to TRBJ1-5; 7 bases agree with TRBD1. Per germline, CDR1 LNHDA and CDR2 SQIVND (reference sequence). Unmatched junction bases numbered 5, after V lost 4 bases and J lost 2 bases. This CDR3 is 15 amino acids long.

The CDR3 DNA is TGTGCCAGCAGAAGGGCCCTGGGGGGCAATGAGCAGTTCTTC. Its translation is CASRRALGGNEQFF. The V gene is TRBV6-1, the J gene TRBJ2-1; D possibly corresponds to TRBD2 (6 bases). The germline V and J ends were trimmed by 6 bases and 6 bases, with 15 bases remaining between them. CDR3 length: 14 residues. Looked up from germline, CDR1 is MNHNS and CDR2 is SASEGT.

This clone has a handful of counts. V is TRBV2 and J is TRBJ2-7; D is possibly TRBD1 (5 bases). The CDR3 covers 14 residues. Trimming removed 7 bases at V and 3 bases at J, with 16 bases between. The V gene's germline CDR1 is SNHLY and CDR2 FYNNEI. The CDR3 region is CASTQQVPHYEQYF. The CDR3 region has the DNA TGTGCCAGCACCCAACAGGTCCCCCACTACGAGCAGTACTTC.

This clone was found once. The chain couples TRBV5-1 to TRBJ1-3, with 7 bases fitting TRBD1. V shed 3 bases, J shed 0 bases, and the junction held 6 bases outside the gene matches. The germline gives CDR1 SGHRS, CDR2 YFSETQ. This CDR3 has 16 residues. The CDR3 region is CASSSDWDSSGNTIYF. The CDR3 DNA sequence: TGCGCCAGCAGCTCCGACTGGGACAGCTCTGGAAACACCATATATTTT.

This clone has just a few counts. CDR3 sequence (DNA): TGTGCCAGCAGTTACTCTCTAGCGGGGGTATACGAGCAGTACTTC. It translates to CASSYSLAGVYEQYF. The chain has TRBV6-5 and TRBJ2-7; 10 bases map to TRBD2. V was pared by 0 bases and J by 4 bases, with 3 bases of the junction left unmatched. There are 15 residues in the CDR3. Germline V gives CDR1 MNHEY, CDR2 SVGAGI.

This clone came up a few times. In DNA, the CDR3 is TGTGCCAGCAGCTTAGTGACTAGCGCCACAGATACGCAGTATTTT. Amino acids: CASSLVTSATDTQYF. The rearrangement joins TRBV11-2 to TRBJ2-3; 8 bases line up with TRBD2. The length of the CDR3 is 15 residues. Trimming took 1 base from V and 2 from J; bases not matched to a gene: 2. Germline lookup yields CDR1 SGHAT and CDR2 FQNNGV. The variable domain in full, completed from reference TRBV11-2 and TRBJ2-3, reads EAGVAQSPRYKIIEKRQSVAFWCNPISGHATLYWYQQILGQGPKLLIQFQNNGVVDDSQLPKDRFSAERLKGVDSTLKIQPAKLEDSAVYLCASSLVTSATDTQYFGPGTRLTVL.

J is TRBJ1-1 and V is TRBV5-1, with 9 bases lining up with TRBD1. CDR1 and CDR2 (germline): SGHRS, YFSETQ. This CDR3 has 16 amino acids. V lost 0 bases and J lost 1; bases outside the gene matches: 4. The CDR3 here is CASSLVPTGGNTEAFF. CDR3 sequence (DNA): TGCGCCAGCAGCTTGGTCCCGACAGGGGGGAACACTGAAGCTTTCTTT.

V is TRBV10-3 and J is TRBJ1-4, with TRBD1 matching 7 bases. The CDR3 consists of 14 residues. Germline loops: CDR1 ENHRY, CDR2 SYGVKD. V gave up 6 bases and J gave up 6 bases; unmatched junction bases: 7. The DNA for the CDR3 is TGTGCCATCAGCAAAAGGGACAGAGATGAAAAACTGTTTTTT. Translating it yields CAISKRDRDEKLFF.

A few counts support this clone. The chain couples TRBV6-5 to TRBJ1-1; D is perhaps TRBD1 (5 bases). Trimming took 4 bases from V and 1 from J, leaving 10 bases between them. This CDR3 is 14 amino acids long. The germline V gene has CDR1 MNHEY and CDR2 SVGAGI. CDR3 loop: CASSFFQGNTEAFF. The CDR3 nucleotides are TGTGCCAGCAGTTTCTTTCAGGGGAACACTGAAGCTTTCTTT.

This chain links TRBV18 with TRBJ2-3, with D perhaps matching TRBD1 (5 bases). The length of the CDR3 is 16 residues. CDR1 is KGHSH and CDR2 is LQKENI in the germline V gene. The germline V and J ends were trimmed by 4 bases and 0 bases, with 14 bases remaining between them. CDR3 coding DNA: TGTGCCAGCTCACTACAGGCTCCAGTTAGCACAGATACGCAGTATTTT. The encoded protein is CASSLQAPVSTDTQYF.